A single sample gave rise to the 26 T cell receptor beta chains below, sequenced in a study of blood T cell repertoires in COVID-19. This table comes from immunoSEQ multiplex PCR, and its TCRdb copy is limited to in-frame clones, with some not included. The sample carries fewer than 300,000 clones, 82% recorded once. Sequencing was performed on peripheral blood. These receptor sequences come from a woman aged 18-29 years with acute or convalescent COVID-19.

The chain combines TRBV14 with TRBJ2-7; 13 nucleotides match TRBD2. The CDR3 totals 18 residues. V was clipped by 1 base and J by 0 bases; unmatched bases: 6. Germline V gene lookup returns CDR1 SGHDN and CDR2 FVKESK. The CDR3 loop reads CASSQGTGTSGTSYEQYF. In DNA form, the CDR3 reads TGTGCCAGCAGCCAAGGGACCGGGACTAGCGGGACCTCCTACGAGCAGTACTTC.

In this sample, this clone turned up once. The J gene is TRBJ2-5, the V gene TRBV7-9; maybe TRBD2 (5 bases). V lost 2 bases, J lost 5 bases, and 9 bases lay in between. This CDR3 comprises 13 residues. The V gene's germline CDR1 is SEHNR and CDR2 FQNEAQ (reference sequence). CDR3 sequence reads: CASSLMRAETQYF. For the CDR3, the DNA is TGTGCCAGCAGCTTAATGAGGGCTGAGACCCAGTACTTC.

The rearrangement uses TRBV5-1 and TRBJ2-5; 9 bases are a match to TRBD2. Germline-derived CDR1 and CDR2 are SGHRS and YFSETQ. CDR3 length: 16 residues. The V gene end was trimmed by 2 bases and the J gene end by 5 bases; junction bases not matched to a gene: 10. The CDR3 bases are TGCGCCAGCAGCTTAAAACCGCGGGAGGGCCAGGAGACCCAGTACTTC. Protein sequence: CASSLKPREGQETQYF. Full variable domain (missing parts from reference TRBV5-1 and TRBJ2-5): KAGVTQTPRYLIKTRGQQVTLSCSPISGHRSVSWYQQTPGQGLQFLFEYFSETQRNKGNFPGRFSGRQFSNSRSEMNVSTLELGDSALYLCASSLKPREGQETQYFGPGTRLLVL.

CDR3 nucleotides: TGCAGCGTTTTCAGCGATGAATTAAACACCATATATTTT. Residues: CSVFSDELNTIYF. The rearrangement uses TRBV29-1 and TRBJ1-3; D is unresolved. V lost 5 bases and J 6 bases, leaving 14 bases between the germline ends. Germline-derived CDR1 and CDR2 are SQVTM and ANQGSEA. This CDR3 spans 13 amino acids.

The gene calls are TRBV9 and TRBJ1-2; 7 bases line up with TRBD1. The CDR3 has 16 amino acids. In germline, CDR1 is SGDLS, CDR2 YYNGEE. The junction had 11 bases not matched to a gene; V was cut back by 0 bases and J by 6 bases. CDR3 residues: CASSVAWSGRGDGYTF. The CDR3 bases are TGTGCCAGCAGCGTAGCTTGGTCGGGCAGGGGGGATGGCTACACCTTC.

This clone was found once. This chain uses TRBV29-1 with TRBJ1-1; D not certain. Trimming left V 4 bases short and J 0 bases short, with 12 bases between. The CDR3 has 14 amino acids. Germline-derived CDR1 and CDR2 are SQVTM and ANQGSEA. CDR3 sequence (DNA): TGCAGCGTTGGTAAGACGGCGGTGAACACTGAAGCTTTCTTT. It translates to CSVGKTAVNTEAFF.

The V gene is TRBV19, the J gene TRBJ2-1; D perhaps matches TRBD2 (6 bases). The CDR3 totals 14 residues. Germline V CDR1 and CDR2: LNHDA, SQIVND (reference sequence). Trimming removed 6 bases from V and 1 base from J, with 10 bases in between. The CDR3 protein is CASRIGSSYNEQFF. In nucleotides, the CDR3 is TGTGCCAGTAGGATCGGGAGTTCCTACAATGAGCAGTTCTTC.

The chain joins TRBV7-9 to TRBJ1-4; TRBD1 might be the D (5 bases). V lost 8 bases and J 2 bases, leaving 12 bases between the germline ends. Germline lookup yields CDR1 SEHNR and CDR2 FQNEAQ (reference sequence). The CDR3 sequence is 14 residues long. The CDR3 DNA sequence: TGTGCCAGCCAAGCAGGGCCGACTAATGAAAAACTGTTTTTT. Protein product: CASQAGPTNEKLFF.

The chain uses TRBV29-1 and TRBJ2-1, with 9 positions matching TRBD1. CDR3 length: 12 amino acids. Per germline, CDR1 SQVTM and CDR2 ANQGSEA. The V segment lost 8 bases and the J segment 6 bases; nucleotides outside the gene matches: 5. In DNA, the CDR3 is TGCAGCCCCTGGACAGGGGCCAATGAGCAGTTCTTC. It codes for CSPWTGANEQFF.

The gene calls are TRBV7-2 and TRBJ1-2; 7 bases are a match to TRBD1. The junction had 12 bases not matched to a gene; V was cut back by 5 bases and J by 3 bases. There are 16 residues in the CDR3. From germline, CDR1 is SGHTA and CDR2 FQGNSA. CDR3 bases: TGTGCCAGCAGCCCATTAGGGGCCGACAGGGACTATGGCTACACCTTC. This codes for CASSPLGADRDYGYTF.

This rearrangement joins TRBV7-2 to TRBJ1-5, with TRBD1 matching over 7 bases. The CDR3 is made up of 15 amino acids. Per the germline V gene, CDR1 is SGHTA and CDR2 is FQGNSA. V was clipped by 1 base and J by 5 bases; unmatched bases: 5. CDR3: CASSLVGGMDQPQHF. The CDR3 DNA is TGTGCCAGCAGCTTAGTAGGGGGCATGGATCAGCCCCAGCATTTT.

The J gene is TRBJ2-5, the V gene TRBV9, with D perhaps TRBD1 (6 bases). Trimming cost V 2 bases and J 4 bases, with 18 bases left between them. The CDR3 contains 16 residues. Germline CDR1 SGDLS, CDR2 YYNGEE. CDR3 sequence reads: CASSVGAESTRETQYF. The CDR3 DNA reads as TGTGCCAGCAGCGTGGGGGCGGAAAGTACGCGAGAGACCCAGTACTTC.

This chain links TRBV27 with TRBJ1-2; D remains ambiguous. CDR3 length equals 15 residues. Trimming removed 5 bases from V and 8 bases from J, with 21 bases in between. Germline V CDR1 and CDR2: MNHEY, SMNVEV (reference sequence). The CDR3 is CASSPEVWTFSGYTF. DNA of the CDR3: TGTGCCAGCAGTCCGGAAGTCTGGACTTTTAGCGGCTACACCTTC.

The rearrangement links TRBV2 to TRBJ1-5; D gene uncertain. This CDR3 has 16 residues. V was pared by 4 bases and J by 0 bases, with 13 bases between. Germline CDR1 and CDR2: SNHLY and FYNNEI. The DNA of the CDR3 is TGTGCCAGCAGTGCCTCCAGGCTCATTAGCAATCAGCCCCAGCATTTT. Its protein product is CASSASRLISNQPQHF.

The gene calls are TRBV7-6 and TRBJ1-2; D perhaps matches TRBD1 (5 bases). Trimming removed 4 bases from V and 3 bases from J, with 30 bases in between. Germline V CDR1 and CDR2: SGHVS, FNYEAQ. The CDR3 consists of 20 residues. The CDR3 reads CASSSKYWRSEGTHHYGYTF. As DNA, the CDR3 is TGTGCCAGCAGCTCGAAGTATTGGAGATCGGAGGGGACTCATCACTATGGCTACACCTTC.

The chain is built from TRBV6-6 and TRBJ2-7; 8 bases map to TRBD2. The length of the CDR3 is 15 residues. J was trimmed by 0 bases and V by 5 bases; bases with no gene match: 6. Per the germline V gene, CDR1 is MNHNY and CDR2 is SVGAGI (reference sequence). DNA of the CDR3: TGTGCCAGCAGTCCTAGCGGGTACAGCTCCTACGAGCAGTACTTC. The encoded protein is CASSPSGYSSYEQYF.

The chain uses TRBV4-1 and TRBJ2-6; 8 nucleotides align to TRBD1. J lost 2 bases, V lost 2 bases, and 8 bases had no gene match. The CDR3 has 18 residues. The germline gives CDR1 MGHRA, CDR2 YSYEKL. The CDR3 DNA follows: TGCGCCAGCAGCCAACTCGGGCAGGGGGCGCCTGGGGCCAACGTCCTGACTTTC. Amino acid sequence: CASSQLGQGAPGANVLTF.

The chain couples TRBV19 to TRBJ2-3; D perhaps matches TRBD2 (6 bases). The CDR3 sequence is 15 residues long. V lost 3 bases to trimming and J lost 0 bases, with 10 bases between them. Germline V gives CDR1 LNHDA, CDR2 SQIVND (reference sequence). The CDR3 region has the DNA TGTGCCAGTAGTATGGGGGACTCCAGCACAGATACGCAGTATTTT. This translates into CASSMGDSSTDTQYF. Full variable domain (remainder filled in from reference TRBV19 and TRBJ2-3): DGGITQSPKYLFRKEGQNVTLSCEQNLNHDAMYWYRQDPGQGLRLIYYSQIVNDFQKGDIAEGYSVSREKKESFPLTVTSAQKNPTAFYLCASSMGDSSTDTQYFGPGTRLTVL.

This chain links TRBV7-6 with TRBJ2-1; 8 bases map to TRBD2. CDR1 is SGHVS and CDR2 is FNYEAQ in the germline V gene. CDR3 size: 14 residues. J was trimmed by 5 bases and V by 3 bases; bases with no gene match: 3. The chain's CDR3 is CASSLGLGNNEQFF. The CDR3 coding sequence is TGTGCCAGCAGCTTGGGACTAGGTAACAATGAGCAGTTCTTC.

The J gene is TRBJ2-5, the V gene TRBV18, with no clear D. The V gene lost 6 bases and the J gene lost 0 bases, with 11 bases spanning the gap. Germline-derived CDR1 and CDR2 are KGHSH and LQKENI. This CDR3 spans 14 amino acids. The CDR3 protein is CASSGGAYQETQYF. The CDR3 DNA reads TGTGCCAGCTCCGGCGGAGCGTACCAAGAGACCCAGTACTTC.

The rearrangement uses TRBV7-9 and TRBJ1-5; the match to TRBD1 covers 8 bases. CDR3 size: 14 residues. CDR1 and CDR2 (germline): SEHNR, FQNEAQ (reference sequence). V gave up 2 bases and J gave up 5 bases; unmatched junction bases: 2. CDR3 protein: CASSLPDRDQPQHF. Here the CDR3 DNA reads TGTGCCAGCAGCTTACCGGACAGGGATCAGCCCCAGCATTTT.

The chain combines TRBV28 with TRBJ2-1; a possible D gene is TRBD2 (6 bases). In germline, CDR1 is MDHEN, CDR2 SYDVKM. This CDR3 has 16 amino acids. The germline V and J ends were trimmed by 10 bases and 8 bases, with 27 bases remaining between them. CDR3 in amino acids: CATYGRDLGSGDEQFF. CDR3 in DNA: TGTGCCACCTACGGGAGAGACCTGGGGAGCGGAGATGAGCAGTTCTTC.

This clone was counted only a few times. V is TRBV5-6 and J is TRBJ2-5; 11 bases are a match to TRBD2. V lost 3 bases to trimming and J lost 5 bases; unmatched junction nucleotides: 12. The germline V gene has CDR1 SGHDT and CDR2 YYEEEE. The CDR3 covers 17 residues. Written as DNA, the CDR3 is TGTGCCAGCAGCTGGTCCGTCAAACTAGCGGGAGAGGAGACCCAGTACTTC. Amino acids: CASSWSVKLAGEETQYF. The variable domain in full, completed from reference TRBV5-6 and TRBJ2-5, reads DAGVTQSPTHLIKTRGQQVTLRCSPKSGHDTVSWYQQALGQGPQFIFQYYEEEERQRGNFPDRFSGHQFPNYSSELNVNALLLGDSALYLCASSWSVKLAGEETQYFGPGTRLLVL.

The genes are TRBV5-1 and TRBJ1-4, with TRBD1 as a possible D gene (5 bases). The CDR3 extends over 15 amino acids. With 4 bases removed from V and 11 bases from J, the gap between germline ends came to 21 bases. From germline, CDR1 is SGHRS and CDR2 YFSETQ. CDR3: CASSPGGGDVKKLFF. CDR3 in DNA: TGCGCCAGCAGCCCTGGTGGGGGGGACGTAAAGAAACTGTTTTTT.

This clone was seen once. V gene TRBV7-9 combines with J gene TRBJ2-2, with TRBD2 identical over 10 bases. The CDR3 sequence is 15 residues long. In germline, CDR1 is SEHNR, CDR2 FQNEAQ (reference sequence). V shed 6 bases, J shed 4 bases, and the junction held 5 bases outside the gene matches. The CDR3 region is CASRYSGRPTGELFF. CDR3 DNA sequence: TGTGCCAGCAGGTATAGCGGGAGGCCCACCGGGGAGCTGTTTTTT.

This clone was observed a single time. V is TRBV7-3 and J is TRBJ1-1, with 7 bases aligning to TRBD1. V lost 0 bases to trimming and J lost 1 base; unmatched junction nucleotides: 8. From germline, CDR1 is SGHTA and CDR2 FQGTGA. The CDR3 loop spans 17 amino acids. DNA for the CDR3: TGTGCCAGCAGCTTAACCCCCTCAGGGGGGTCGAACACTGAAGCTTTCTTT. It is translated as CASSLTPSGGSNTEAFF.